Sequencing of this T cell receptor (beta chain) was carried out in a study of blood T cell repertoires in COVID-19. Produced via immunoSEQ multiplex PCR; TCRdb's table is partial and in-frame only. The sample yields roughly 290,000 clones, approximately 88% seen once. Donors were grouped by their self-reported clinical history. J gave up 7 bases and V 2 bases, and 8 bases lay outside the gene matches. The CDR3 spans 15 residues. The germline V gene encodes CDR1 LNHDA and CDR2 SQIVND (reference sequence). The receptor comes from a woman aged 40-49 years who had recovered from COVID-19. The sequencing sample was made of PBMCs or T cells enriched from blood (not recorded which). This chain links TRBV19 with TRBJ1-5; 7 bases are shared with TRBD1. The CDR3 nucleotides read TGTGCCAGTAGTATATTAACACAGGGGCGGCAGCCCCAGCATTTT. It is translated as CASSILTQGRQPQHF.